This paragraph reports one T cell receptor (beta chain). Methods used by the authors: Amplification of reference gene primers provided the estimated nucleated cell counts. Measured with immunoSEQ multiplex PCR; TCRdb has only the in-frame clones, and not every one. That table supplies the V and J calls and clone size; D and trimming were determined from the DNA. The sample shows 350,000 to 400,000 clones, more than 70% of them seen only once. Germline CDR1 is MNHNY and CDR2 is SVGAGI (reference sequence). J gave up 3 bases and V 8 bases, and 3 bases lay outside the gene matches. This CDR3 has 13 amino acids. These data belong to a study of blood T cell repertoires in COVID-19. About the study: Two negative PCRs, clearance, or symptom resolution were required of recovered Cohort 3 donors. Sources were T cells, B-cell-depleted T cells, or PBMCs; the material itself was cDNA or gDNA.

Assignments of participants to cohorts depended upon their own reported clinical history. This clonotype was sampled from a man aged 40-49 years in a cohort exposed to, infected with or recovered from COVID-19 (not recorded which). Sequencing was carried out using PBMCs or T cells enriched from blood (not recorded which). The genes are TRBV6-6 and TRBJ1-5; TRBD1 agrees at 8 bases. CDR3: CASGGQDNQPQHF. CDR3 bases: TGTGCCAGCGGGGGACAGGACAATCAGCCCCAGCATTTT.